These T cell receptor beta chains were read from a single sample in a study of cytomegalovirus exposure and HLA in healthy donors. Method: immunoSEQ multiplex PCR; TCRdb's copy keeps in-frame clones and lacks some. The sample holds approximately 120,000 clones. Sequencing was carried out using PBMCs. Receptors originate from an older woman in good health and CMV-seronegative. The CDR3 runs from the conserved cysteine through the conserved F or W. The order of the fields is V gene, J gene, D gene, CDR3 protein, CDR3 DNA. D genes are given only for firm matches.

V gene: TRBV27
J gene: TRBJ2-5
D gene: TRBD2
CDR3 protein: CASSLIGRLAGGGETQYF
CDR3 DNA: TGTGCCAGCAGTTTAATAGGGAGGCTAGCGGGAGGTGGAGAGACCCAGTACTTC

V gene: TRBV4-1
J gene: TRBJ1-2
D gene: -
CDR3 protein: CASSQLTGSDNYGYTF
CDR3 DNA: TGCGCCAGCAGCCAATTAACAGGTTCGGATAACTATGGCTACACCTTC

V gene: TRBV5-4
J gene: TRBJ2-7
D gene: TRBD2
CDR3 protein: CASSLTTSGYEQYF
CDR3 DNA: TGTGCCAGCAGCCTCACGACTAGCGGCTACGAGCAGTACTTC

V gene: TRBV14
J gene: TRBJ2-5
D gene: -
CDR3 protein: CASSQHIRDGETQYF
CDR3 DNA: TGTGCCAGCAGCCAACACATCAGGGATGGAGAGACCCAGTACTTC

V gene: TRBV5-1
J gene: TRBJ1-3
D gene: -
CDR3 protein: CASSFEGGNTIYF
CDR3 DNA: TGCGCCAGCAGCTTTGAGGGTGGAAACACCATATATTTT

V gene: TRBV5-1
J gene: TRBJ2-3
D gene: -
CDR3 protein: CASSPAAGGPVGNTQYF
CDR3 DNA: TGCGCCAGCAGCCCCGCCGCCGGGGGGCCCGTCGGAAATACGCAGTATTTT

V gene: TRBV6-1
J gene: TRBJ2-3
D gene: -
CDR3 protein: CASSQTIPITDTQYF
CDR3 DNA: TGTGCCAGCAGCCAGACTATCCCCATCACAGATACGCAGTATTTT

V gene: TRBV4-1
J gene: TRBJ1-1
D gene: TRBD1
CDR3 protein: CASSLGKGRWTGNTEAFF
CDR3 DNA: TGCGCCAGCAGCCTCGGAAAAGGCCGGTGGACAGGGAACACTGAAGCTTTCTTT

V gene: TRBV7-9
J gene: TRBJ2-1
D gene: TRBD1
CDR3 protein: CASSPRLGQGRYNEQFF
CDR3 DNA: TGTGCCAGCAGCCCGCGTCTGGGACAGGGTCGCTACAATGAGCAGTTCTTC

V gene: TRBV9
J gene: TRBJ1-4
D gene: -
CDR3 protein: CASSVSGIGTNEKLFF
CDR3 DNA: TGTGCCAGCAGCGTATCCGGGATAGGGACTAATGAAAAACTGTTTTTT

V gene: TRBV19
J gene: TRBJ2-2
D gene: -
CDR3 protein: CASMTAGRFTGELFF
CDR3 DNA: TGTGCCAGTATGACCGCCGGCAGGTTCACCGGGGAGCTGTTTTTT

V gene: TRBV10-3
J gene: TRBJ1-1
D gene: TRBD1
CDR3 protein: CAISDGTGGGAFF
CDR3 DNA: TGTGCCATCAGTGATGGGACAGGGGGGGGAGCTTTCTTT

V gene: TRBV6-1
J gene: TRBJ1-5
D gene: -
CDR3 protein: CASSEPGQLDNQPQHF
CDR3 DNA: TGTGCCAGCAGTGAGCCTGGACAGTTAGACAATCAGCCCCAGCATTTT

V gene: TRBV4-2
J gene: TRBJ2-1
D gene: TRBD2
CDR3 protein: CASSQVVLAGAGNEQFF
CDR3 DNA: TGTGCCAGCAGCCAAGTAGTACTAGCGGGGGCTGGGAATGAGCAGTTCTTC

V gene: TRBV5-5
J gene: TRBJ2-7
D gene: -
CDR3 protein: CASSFGDMRSYEQYF
CDR3 DNA: TGTGCCAGCAGCTTCGGGGACATGCGGTCCTACGAGCAGTACTTC

V gene: TRBV7-9
J gene: TRBJ2-1
D gene: TRBD1
CDR3 protein: CASSPRGQLYNEQFF
CDR3 DNA: TGTGCCAGCAGCCCACGGGGACAGTTATACAATGAGCAGTTCTTC

V gene: TRBV10-3
J gene: TRBJ1-2
D gene: TRBD1
CDR3 protein: CAISGTVDRSYGYTF
CDR3 DNA: TGTGCCATCAGTGGAACAGTGGACAGGTCTTATGGCTACACCTTC

V gene: TRBV6-5
J gene: TRBJ2-7
D gene: -
CDR3 protein: CASSHRYEQYF
CDR3 DNA: TGTGCCAGCAGCCACAGATACGAGCAGTACTTC

V gene: TRBV7-6
J gene: TRBJ1-1
D gene: -
CDR3 protein: CASSVGGFPEAFF
CDR3 DNA: TGTGCCAGCAGCGTTGGAGGTTTTCCTGAAGCTTTCTTT

V gene: TRBV10-1
J gene: TRBJ2-2
D gene: -
CDR3 protein: CASSESVSGELFF
CDR3 DNA: TGCGCCAGCAGTGAGTCTGTCAGCGGGGAGCTGTTTTTT

V gene: TRBV2
J gene: TRBJ1-1
D gene: -
CDR3 protein: CASSAGRGGTEAFF
CDR3 DNA: TGTGCCAGCAGTGCTGGCAGGGGTGGGACTGAAGCTTTCTTT

V gene: TRBV5-1
J gene: TRBJ1-5
D gene: TRBD1
CDR3 protein: CASSFTTGAGQPQHF
CDR3 DNA: TGCGCCAGCAGCTTTACTACAGGGGCCGGTCAGCCCCAGCATTTT

V gene: TRBV15
J gene: TRBJ2-2
D gene: TRBD2
CDR3 protein: CAWRWGGLNTGELFF
CDR3 DNA: TGTGCTTGGCGGTGGGGGGGGTTGAACACCGGGGAGCTGTTTTTT

V gene: TRBV9
J gene: TRBJ2-5
D gene: TRBD2
CDR3 protein: CASSVVGSGVPGETQYF
CDR3 DNA: TGTGCCAGCAGCGTAGTTGGTAGCGGGGTCCCGGGGGAGACCCAGTACTTC

V gene: TRBV10-2
J gene: TRBJ2-1
D gene: TRBD1
CDR3 protein: CASGKGARYNEQFF
CDR3 DNA: TGCGCCAGCGGTAAGGGGGCCCGATACAATGAGCAGTTCTTC

V gene: TRBV29-1
J gene: TRBJ2-1
D gene: -
CDR3 protein: CSVDAGIYNEQFF
CDR3 DNA: TGCAGCGTTGATGCGGGGATATACAATGAGCAGTTCTTC

V gene: TRBV7-3
J gene: TRBJ2-1
D gene: TRBD2
CDR3 protein: CASSPSLRGRGGQYNEQFF
CDR3 DNA: TGTGCCAGCAGCCCTTCCCTGAGGGGGCGGGGGGGACAATACAATGAGCAGTTCTTC

V gene: TRBV7-9
J gene: TRBJ1-1
D gene: -
CDR3 protein: CASSRGESNTEAFF
CDR3 DNA: TGTGCCAGCAGCCGGGGGGAATCGAACACTGAAGCTTTCTTT

V gene: TRBV2
J gene: TRBJ1-6
D gene: -
CDR3 protein: CASRAEGSPLHF
CDR3 DNA: TGTGCCAGCAGGGCGGAGGGCTCACCCCTCCACTTT

V gene: TRBV11-2
J gene: TRBJ2-5
D gene: TRBD2
CDR3 protein: CASRPTKGLAGAFQETQYF
CDR3 DNA: TGTGCCAGCAGACCCACCAAGGGACTAGCGGGGGCCTTCCAAGAGACCCAGTACTTC

V gene: TRBV5-4
J gene: TRBJ2-5
D gene: -
CDR3 protein: CASSLAPGETQYF
CDR3 DNA: TGTGCCAGCAGCTTGGCCCCGGGGGAGACCCAGTACTTC

V gene: TRBV11-2
J gene: TRBJ2-5
D gene: TRBD2
CDR3 protein: CASSLGPTSGKETQYF
CDR3 DNA: TGTGCCAGCAGCTTAGGGCCGACTAGCGGGAAAGAGACCCAGTACTTC

V gene: TRBV21-1
J gene: TRBJ2-7
D gene: -
CDR3 protein: CASSSTPREFEQYF
CDR3 DNA: TGTGCCAGCAGCTCCACTCCGCGGGAGTTCGAGCAGTACTTC

V gene: TRBV10-2
J gene: TRBJ1-1
D gene: -
CDR3 protein: CASSGDSKAFF
CDR3 DNA: TGCGCCAGCAGTGGAGATTCGAAAGCTTTCTTT

V gene: TRBV4-1
J gene: TRBJ2-7
D gene: -
CDR3 protein: CASSQGAEVYEQYF
CDR3 DNA: TGCGCCAGCAGCCAAGGTGCCGAAGTCTACGAGCAGTACTTC

V gene: TRBV7-9
J gene: TRBJ1-2
D gene: -
CDR3 protein: CASSSPGLVYGYTF
CDR3 DNA: TGTGCCAGCAGCTCGCCAGGGTTAGTCTATGGCTACACCTTC

V gene: TRBV18
J gene: TRBJ2-1
D gene: TRBD2
CDR3 protein: CASSPPGSGVYGEQFF
CDR3 DNA: TGTGCCAGCTCACCACCGGGTAGCGGGGTTTACGGTGAGCAGTTCTTC

V gene: TRBV2
J gene: TRBJ1-2
D gene: TRBD1
CDR3 protein: CASSSDRGGGYTF
CDR3 DNA: TGTGCCAGCAGCTCGGACAGGGGTGGAGGCTACACCTTC

V gene: TRBV27
J gene: TRBJ2-3
D gene: -
CDR3 protein: CASSAGPLPTDTQYF
CDR3 DNA: TGTGCCAGCAGTGCGGGCCCGTTACCTACAGATACGCAGTATTTT

V gene: TRBV30
J gene: TRBJ2-1
D gene: -
CDR3 protein: CAWSVPGTRSEQFF
CDR3 DNA: TGTGCCTGGAGTGTACCCGGAACTAGAAGTGAGCAGTTCTTC

V gene: TRBV7-9
J gene: TRBJ1-1
D gene: -
CDR3 protein: CASRSTVVNTEAFF
CDR3 DNA: TGTGCCAGCAGGTCGACAGTTGTGAACACTGAAGCTTTCTTT

V gene: TRBV2
J gene: TRBJ2-1
D gene: TRBD1
CDR3 protein: CASSEWDSSYNEQFF
CDR3 DNA: TGTGCCAGCAGTGAATGGGACAGCTCCTACAATGAGCAGTTCTTC

V gene: TRBV7-8
J gene: TRBJ2-7
D gene: TRBD2
CDR3 protein: CASSPSGVGGEQYF
CDR3 DNA: TGTGCCAGCAGTCCGAGCGGGGTCGGCGGCGAGCAGTACTTC

V gene: TRBV4-1
J gene: TRBJ2-7
D gene: TRBD2
CDR3 protein: CASSQNPSGLAGYEQYF
CDR3 DNA: TGCGCCAGCAGCCAAAACCCTTCGGGTCTAGCGGGGTACGAGCAGTACTTC

V gene: TRBV4-2
J gene: TRBJ2-1
D gene: TRBD2
CDR3 protein: CASSPRGSGSSYNEQFF
CDR3 DNA: TGTGCCAGCAGCCCAAGGGGGAGCGGGAGCTCCTACAATGAGCAGTTCTTC

V gene: TRBV28
J gene: TRBJ1-2
D gene: TRBD1
CDR3 protein: CATTAGQGPGYTF
CDR3 DNA: TGTGCCACCACGGCGGGACAGGGGCCTGGCTACACCTTC

V gene: TRBV7-6
J gene: TRBJ1-5
D gene: -
CDR3 protein: CASSSGGGQPQHF
CDR3 DNA: TGTGCCAGCAGCTCCGGGGGGGGTCAGCCCCAGCATTTT

V gene: TRBV19
J gene: TRBJ1-6
D gene: -
CDR3 protein: CASSRKGEGSYNSPLHF
CDR3 DNA: TGTGCCAGTAGTCGGAAAGGGGAGGGATCCTATAATTCACCCCTCCACTTT

V gene: TRBV19
J gene: TRBJ2-4
D gene: TRBD1
CDR3 protein: CASSIRPSGARDRGRDIQYF
CDR3 DNA: TGTGCCAGTAGTATAAGACCCTCCGGAGCTAGGGACAGGGGGCGGGACATTCAGTACTTC

V gene: TRBV5-8
J gene: TRBJ2-7
D gene: -
CDR3 protein: CASSFLEGFGEQYF
CDR3 DNA: TGTGCCAGCAGCTTCCTTGAGGGTTTCGGCGAGCAGTACTTC

V gene: TRBV6-5
J gene: TRBJ1-3
D gene: -
CDR3 protein: CASRREGVANTIYF
CDR3 DNA: TGTGCCAGCAGAAGGGAGGGGGTGGCTAACACCATATATTTT

V gene: TRBV2
J gene: TRBJ1-5
D gene: TRBD1
CDR3 protein: CASSERTGGQPQHF
CDR3 DNA: TGTGCCAGCAGTGAGAGGACAGGGGGACAGCCCCAGCATTTT

V gene: TRBV5-1
J gene: TRBJ1-5
D gene: -
CDR3 protein: CASSSGDGNQPQHF
CDR3 DNA: TGCGCCAGCAGCTCAGGGGACGGCAATCAGCCCCAGCATTTT

V gene: TRBV6-1
J gene: TRBJ2-3
D gene: TRBD2
CDR3 protein: CAGRVADTQYF
CDR3 DNA: TGTGCCGGGAGGGTAGCGGATACGCAGTATTTT

V gene: TRBV28
J gene: TRBJ2-3
D gene: TRBD1
CDR3 protein: CASSWDRVVDTQYF
CDR3 DNA: TGTGCCAGCAGTTGGGACAGGGTGGTAGATACGCAGTATTTT